This is a list of T cell receptor beta chains from one sample in a study of neoadjuvant anti-PD-1 for oral cavity cancer. Generated by immunoSEQ multiplex PCR, the TCRdb table keeps only in-frame clones and is missing some. The table has several thousand clones, 72% seen once. The specimen was PBMCs, collected before nivolumab (anti-PD-1) treatment. All receptors derive from a person aged 35-79 years with oral cavity squamous cell carcinoma. The conserved cysteine and the conserved F or W are not part of the CDR3 here. The order of the fields is V gene, J gene, CDR3 protein.

v_call: TRBV30; j_call: TRBJ1-1; cdr3_aa: ACTGGSDRGDTEAF
v_call: TRBV30; j_call: TRBJ1-2; cdr3_aa: AWSSGAGGYT
v_call: TRBV7-2; j_call: TRBJ2-5; cdr3_aa: ASSLTRDGSGTQY
v_call: TRBV11-3; j_call: TRBJ2-1; cdr3_aa: ASSLGAANNEQF
v_call: TRBV2; j_call: TRBJ1-2; cdr3_aa: ASSERQGDGYT
v_call: TRBV28; j_call: TRBJ1-1; cdr3_aa: ASSLWGTFEAF
v_call: TRBV11-2; j_call: TRBJ2-7; cdr3_aa: ASSSDRSSYEQY
v_call: TRBV29-1; j_call: TRBJ1-1; cdr3_aa: SVEQGGTEAF
v_call: TRBV27; j_call: TRBJ2-7; cdr3_aa: ASSSRQGEDMGYEQY
v_call: TRBV7-9; j_call: TRBJ2-1; cdr3_aa: ASSLNRGPSYNEQF
v_call: TRBV30; j_call: TRBJ2-2; cdr3_aa: ASREGPTNTGELF
v_call: TRBV7-9; j_call: TRBJ1-4; cdr3_aa: ASSPGPINEKLF
v_call: TRBV27; j_call: TRBJ1-5; cdr3_aa: ASSFTGYSNQPQH
v_call: TRBV7-9; j_call: TRBJ1-2; cdr3_aa: ASSLNLRDTSYGYT
v_call: TRBV5-6; j_call: TRBJ1-2; cdr3_aa: ASSYGQHGVDGYT
v_call: TRBV11-3; j_call: TRBJ2-2; cdr3_aa: ASSQQGPGELF
v_call: TRBV28; j_call: TRBJ2-5; cdr3_aa: ASSLRETQY
v_call: TRBV7-6; j_call: TRBJ1-1; cdr3_aa: ASSSRPGQVRNTEAF
v_call: TRBV4-2; j_call: TRBJ2-4; cdr3_aa: ASSQPQAGVDIQY
v_call: TRBV5-1; j_call: TRBJ2-5; cdr3_aa: ASSLDGRWQETQY
v_call: TRBV11-3; j_call: TRBJ2-6; cdr3_aa: ASSFSGGRTSSGANVLT
v_call: TRBV18; j_call: TRBJ1-5; cdr3_aa: ASSPTQLGGNQPQH
v_call: TRBV5-6; j_call: TRBJ1-6; cdr3_aa: ASNLRGYSPLH
v_call: TRBV19; j_call: TRBJ2-3; cdr3_aa: ASSIGLAGGASTDTQY
v_call: TRBV4-1; j_call: TRBJ1-6; cdr3_aa: ASSQERRYNSPLH
v_call: TRBV7-2; j_call: TRBJ2-2; cdr3_aa: ASRTQGNGELF
v_call: TRBV5-1; j_call: TRBJ1-4; cdr3_aa: ASSPRQGKNEKLF
v_call: TRBV21-1; j_call: TRBJ2-7; cdr3_aa: ASSKERPGWISKEGEQY
v_call: TRBV7-7; j_call: TRBJ2-1; cdr3_aa: ASSDIRGSSYNEQF
v_call: TRBV5-1; j_call: TRBJ1-3; cdr3_aa: ASSFGSGSGNTIY
v_call: TRBV4-2; j_call: TRBJ2-7; cdr3_aa: ASSQEFRDNYEQY
v_call: TRBV11-2; j_call: TRBJ1-1; cdr3_aa: ASSLGYWTDMNTEAF
v_call: TRBV10-2; j_call: TRBJ2-7; cdr3_aa: ASSGGTTYEQY
v_call: TRBV7-9; j_call: TRBJ2-3; cdr3_aa: ASSRTSGGPDTQY
v_call: TRBV7-9; j_call: TRBJ2-2; cdr3_aa: ASSFKGTGELF
v_call: TRBV7-9; j_call: TRBJ1-6; cdr3_aa: ASSPRRYESSYNSPLH
v_call: TRBV9; j_call: TRBJ1-3; cdr3_aa: ASSVRDFSGGNTIY
v_call: TRBV4-3; j_call: TRBJ2-1; cdr3_aa: ASSQEGGASPYNEQF
v_call: TRBV7-9; j_call: TRBJ1-3; cdr3_aa: ASSLVGDLLSGNTIY
v_call: TRBV7-2; j_call: TRBJ1-3; cdr3_aa: ASSFIGGDSGNTIY
v_call: TRBV6-1; j_call: TRBJ2-1; cdr3_aa: ASSLLAGRGGEQF
v_call: TRBV7-9; j_call: TRBJ1-1; cdr3_aa: ASSLGGKIAEAF
v_call: TRBV12-5; j_call: TRBJ2-4; cdr3_aa: ASGLGGAQAKNIQY
v_call: TRBV11-2; j_call: TRBJ2-7; cdr3_aa: ASSRNGGVYEQY
v_call: TRBV7-9; j_call: TRBJ1-3; cdr3_aa: ASSSRDRGSGNTIY
v_call: TRBV6-4; j_call: TRBJ1-3; cdr3_aa: ASSDGGATGNTIY
v_call: TRBV6-4; j_call: TRBJ1-2; cdr3_aa: ASSPESGSYGYT
v_call: TRBV4-1; j_call: TRBJ2-1; cdr3_aa: ASSQQGDRANEQF
v_call: TRBV5-1; j_call: TRBJ2-1; cdr3_aa: ASSSPFSEVGEQF
v_call: TRBV6-1; j_call: TRBJ2-2; cdr3_aa: ASSELAGGPGELF
v_call: TRBV7-2; j_call: TRBJ1-1; cdr3_aa: ASSLTVGEAF
v_call: TRBV5-4; j_call: TRBJ2-2; cdr3_aa: ASSLVAAGELF
v_call: TRBV19; j_call: TRBJ1-4; cdr3_aa: ASSPAGGTFGEKLF
v_call: TRBV14; j_call: TRBJ1-1; cdr3_aa: ASSQDWGSRVNTEAF
v_call: TRBV28; j_call: TRBJ1-6; cdr3_aa: ATQGLVSPLH